The rows below give T cell receptor beta chains drawn from one sample of a study of blood T cells in healthy people across ages. TCRdb re-derived calls from the 5' RACE reads in MiXCR, one entry per CDR3 protein. Among 1.5 million or so distinct CDR3 sequences listed, 35% to 45% were seen once. The sequenced sample consisted of blood. These receptors were taken from a woman aged 18 to 35 in good health. Each CDR3 is given with its conserved first and last residue. A D gene is named only where the DNA matches it firmly. Clone size appears in some rows only: once, few, many, or a class for an expanded clone.

cdr3_length: 14; v_call: TRBV2; j_call: TRBJ2-1; d_call: NA; clone_size: NA; cdr3_aa: CASSEQGRGETQFF; cdr3_nt: TGTGCCAGCAGTGAGCAGGGCCGAGGAGAGACCCAGTTCTTC
cdr3_length: 14; v_call: TRBV7-6; j_call: TRBJ2-7; d_call: NA; clone_size: NA; cdr3_aa: CASSAGPISYEQYF; cdr3_nt: TGTGCCAGCAGCGCAGGACCGATCTCCTACGAGCAGTACTTC
cdr3_length: 14; v_call: TRBV15; j_call: TRBJ2-3; d_call: NA; clone_size: few; cdr3_aa: CATSETSGTDTQYF; cdr3_nt: TGTGCCACCAGCGAAACCTCCGGGACAGATACGCAGTATTTT
cdr3_length: 15; v_call: TRBV12-3/TRBV12-4; j_call: TRBJ1-5; d_call: NA; clone_size: NA; cdr3_aa: CAGSSQTGSSQPQHF; cdr3_nt: TGTGCCGGCAGTTCCCAAACAGGTAGCAGTCAGCCCCAGCATTTT
cdr3_length: 12; v_call: TRBV29-1; j_call: TRBJ2-7; d_call: TRBD2; clone_size: NA; cdr3_aa: CGVERTSDEQYF; cdr3_nt: TGCGGCGTTGAAAGGACTAGCGACGAGCAGTACTTC
cdr3_length: 11; v_call: TRBV5-6; j_call: TRBJ2-5; d_call: NA; clone_size: NA; cdr3_aa: CASSLMKTQYF; cdr3_nt: TGTGCCAGCAGCTTGATGAAGACCCAGTACTTC
cdr3_length: 14; v_call: TRBV25-1; j_call: TRBJ2-3; d_call: NA; clone_size: many; cdr3_aa: CASSLVSFTDTQYF; cdr3_nt: TGTGCCAGCAGTTTGGTCTCTTTCACAGATACGCAGTATTTT
cdr3_length: 16; v_call: TRBV12-3/TRBV12-4; j_call: TRBJ2-3; d_call: NA; clone_size: NA; cdr3_aa: CASIMTTFSSTDTQYF; cdr3_nt: TGTGCCAGCATCATGACTACCTTCTCTAGCACAGATACGCAGTATTTT
cdr3_length: 13; v_call: TRBV10-3; j_call: TRBJ2-7; d_call: NA; clone_size: many; cdr3_aa: CAISESRSYEQYF; cdr3_nt: TGTGCCATCAGTGAGTCCCGGTCCTACGAGCAGTACTTC
cdr3_length: 15; v_call: TRBV7-3; j_call: TRBJ2-1; d_call: NA; clone_size: NA; cdr3_aa: CASSPQARTYNEQFF; cdr3_nt: TGTGCCAGCAGCCCTCAGGCCCGAACCTACAATGAGCAGTTCTTC
cdr3_length: 15; v_call: TRBV24-1; j_call: TRBJ1-4; d_call: TRBD1; clone_size: once; cdr3_aa: CATSDPGQGGEKLFF; cdr3_nt: TGTGCCACCAGTGATCCGGGACAGGGTGGTGAAAAACTGTTTTTT
cdr3_length: 18; v_call: TRBV7-2; j_call: TRBJ2-7; d_call: TRBD2; clone_size: few; cdr3_aa: CASSLVAASGFSSYEQYF; cdr3_nt: TGTGCCAGCAGCTTAGTCGCGGCTAGCGGGTTTAGCTCCTACGAGCAGTACTTC
cdr3_length: 16; v_call: TRBV6-6; j_call: TRBJ2-1; d_call: TRBD2; clone_size: few; cdr3_aa: CASSYPAGTTYNEQFF; cdr3_nt: TGTGCCAGCAGTTACCCAGCCGGGACTACCTACAATGAGCAGTTCTTC
cdr3_length: 13; v_call: TRBV7-6; j_call: TRBJ2-7; d_call: NA; clone_size: few; cdr3_aa: CASAGHHSYEQYF; cdr3_nt: TGTGCCAGTGCGGGACACCACTCCTACGAGCAGTACTTC
cdr3_length: 16; v_call: TRBV7-3; j_call: TRBJ2-5; d_call: NA; clone_size: NA; cdr3_aa: CASSLTFSSIFSEQYF; cdr3_nt: TGTGCCAGCAGCTTAACGTTTTCCAGCATCTTTTCTGAGCAGTACTTC
cdr3_length: 16; v_call: TRBV6-1; j_call: TRBJ2-5; d_call: TRBD2; clone_size: NA; cdr3_aa: CASSAPRDGEGKTQYF; cdr3_nt: TGTGCCAGCAGTGCTCCACGGGACGGGGAGGGAAAGACCCAGTACTTC
cdr3_length: 13; v_call: TRBV27; j_call: TRBJ2-3; d_call: NA; clone_size: few; cdr3_aa: CASAGLLTDTQYF; cdr3_nt: TGTGCCAGCGCCGGACTCCTCACAGATACGCAGTATTTT
cdr3_length: 14; v_call: TRBV20-1; j_call: TRBJ1-4; d_call: NA; clone_size: NA; cdr3_aa: CSASGVSPNEKLFF; cdr3_nt: TGCAGTGCTAGTGGGGTCAGCCCCAATGAAAAACTGTTTTTT